The next 27 T cell receptor beta chains were all read from a single sample in a study of cytomegalovirus exposure and HLA in healthy donors. PCR involved 60 Vbeta and 13 Jbeta primers. Assay: immunoSEQ multiplex PCR; the TCRdb copy retains only in-frame clones and omits some. The sample's table shows 65,000 to 95,000 clones. Sequencing was done on a sample of PBMCs. The receptors stem from a man younger than 45 in good health and CMV-seronegative.

The V and J genes are TRBV9 and TRBJ2-7, with a tentative D call TRBD2 (8 bases). Germline CDR1 reads SGDLS; CDR2 reads YYNGEE. The CDR3 is 13 residues long. Trimming left V 3 bases short and J 13 bases short, with 20 bases between. As DNA, the CDR3 is TGTGCCAGCAGCGCCACCCGGGGGGGGGACAGATACTTC. It encodes CASSATRGGDRYF.

The V call is TRBV19, the J call TRBJ1-5, with D unclear. The CDR3 totals 13 residues. Trimming stripped 8 bases from V and 0 bases from J, with 8 bases between. CDR1 and CDR2 from the germline V gene are LNHDA and SQIVND (reference sequence). CDR3 loop: CASDTNSNQPQHF. Written as DNA, the CDR3 is TGTGCCAGTGACACGAATAGCAATCAGCCCCAGCATTTT.

The rearrangement joins TRBV11-2 to TRBJ1-5; no reliable D call. Trimming cost V 0 bases and J 5 bases, with 5 bases left between them. The CDR3 is 13 residues long. Germline-derived CDR1 and CDR2 are SGHAT and FQNNGV. The CDR3 nucleotides read TGTGCCAGCAGCTTAGATCGGGATCAGCCCCAGCATTTT. Residues: CASSLDRDQPQHF.

The rearrangement uses TRBV2 and TRBJ2-1, with 10 bases aligning to TRBD2. CDR1 and CDR2 from the germline V gene are SNHLY and FYNNEI. V was clipped by 6 bases and J by 8 bases; unmatched bases: 10. There are 15 residues in the CDR3. CDR3 in DNA: TGTGCCAGCAGCGTGAGCGGGGGGGCCGAATATGAGCAGTTCTTC. Translated, it gives CASSVSGGAEYEQFF.

The chain carries TRBV7-2 and TRBJ2-7; 12 positions match TRBD2. The CDR3 totals 14 residues. V shed 4 bases, J shed 6 bases, and the junction held 4 bases outside the gene matches. Germline loops: CDR1 SGHTA, CDR2 FQGNSA. This chain's CDR3 is CASSWLAGGFEQYF. The CDR3, as DNA: TGTGCCAGCAGCTGGCTAGCGGGAGGGTTCGAGCAGTACTTC.

This chain connects TRBV5-4 to TRBJ2-2; D is unresolved. CDR3 size: 13 residues. CDR1 SGHNT and CDR2 YYREEE come from the germline V gene (reference sequence). With 2 bases removed from V and 7 bases from J, the gap between germline ends came to 9 bases. Written as DNA, the CDR3 is TGTGCCAGCAGCTTAAGTGGCGGCGGGGAGCTGTTTTTT. Residues: CASSLSGGGELFF.

This chain uses TRBV6-5 with TRBJ1-1, with a possible D match to TRBD1 (6 bases). Per germline, CDR1 MNHEY and CDR2 SVGAGI. The CDR3 is made up of 15 amino acids. The ends were cut back, 8 bases at V and 7 bases at J, with 23 bases in the middle. The CDR3 DNA is TGTGCCAGCGCGGTAGCGGGGGGGCGCGTCTTTGAAGCTTTCTTT. It encodes CASAVAGGRVFEAFF.

The genes are TRBV6-5 and TRBJ1-6; 8 nucleotides match TRBD1. This CDR3 comprises 14 residues. CDR1 and CDR2 (germline): MNHEY, SVGAGI. Trimming at V came to 2 bases and at J to 13 bases, leaving 7 bases not matched to a gene. The CDR3 DNA follows: TGTGCCAGCAGTTACGATCTGGGACAGGCCCCCCTCCACTTT. It encodes CASSYDLGQAPLHF.

The chain recombines TRBV5-1 with TRBJ2-7; a possible D gene is TRBD1 (5 bases). From germline, CDR1 is SGHRS and CDR2 YFSETQ. This CDR3 contains 14 residues. V shed 3 bases and J shed 1 base, with 11 bases lying between them. CDR3 coding DNA: TGCGCCAGCAGCTCTCGACAGACATCCTACGAGCAGTACTTC. Protein: CASSSRQTSYEQYF. The entire variable domain, with the rest obtained from reference TRBV5-1 and TRBJ2-7, is as follows: KAGVTQTPRYLIKTRGQQVTLSCSPISGHRSVSWYQQTPGQGLQFLFEYFSETQRNKGNFPGRFSGRQFSNSRSEMNVSTLELGDSALYLCASSSRQTSYEQYFGPGTRLTVT.

V and J are TRBV13 and TRBJ2-7; weak D call: TRBD2 (6 bases). With 0 bases removed from V and 3 bases from J, the gap between germline ends came to 6 bases. Germline loops: CDR1 PRHDT, CDR2 FYEKMQ (reference sequence). This CDR3 spans 13 amino acids. The CDR3 protein is CASSLGRDYEQYF. In DNA, the CDR3 is TGTGCCAGCAGCTTAGGGCGGGACTACGAGCAGTACTTC.

The V call is TRBV4-1, the J call TRBJ2-7; D is possibly TRBD2 (7 bases). Germline values: CDR1 MGHRA, CDR2 YSYEKL. The V gene lost 3 bases and the J gene lost 2 bases, with 20 bases spanning the gap. This CDR3 region has 17 residues. The CDR3 bases are TGCGCCAGCAGCCACCCTAGGGGGGGGAATAGCGCCTACGAGCAGTACTTC. Protein sequence: CASSHPRGGNSAYEQYF.

This chain uses TRBV30 with TRBJ2-1; 9 bases are a match to TRBD2. CDR3 length: 16 amino acids. Trimming took 3 bases from V and 9 from J; bases not matched to a gene: 15. Germline V gene data show CDR1 as GTSNPN and CDR2 as SVGIG (reference sequence). CDR3 sequence: CAWRRDSGSVMGEQFF. The DNA for the CDR3 is TGTGCCTGGAGAAGGGATAGCGGGAGTGTAATGGGTGAGCAGTTCTTC.

The chain recombines TRBV6-5 with TRBJ1-3; D is unresolved. The CDR3 is 15 amino acids. V gave up 0 bases and J gave up 2 bases, with 8 bases separating them. Germline V gene sequence: CDR1 MNHEY, CDR2 SVGAGI. CDR3 residues: CASSYSVRAGNTIYF. CDR3 sequence (DNA): TGTGCCAGCAGTTACTCTGTCCGGGCTGGAAACACCATATATTTT.

The chain uses TRBV5-1 and TRBJ2-7; no firm D call. The CDR3 totals 13 residues. V lost 0 bases, J lost 4 bases, and 8 bases lay in between. Germline assignment: CDR1 SGHRS and CDR2 YFSETQ. The CDR3 sequence: CASSLGSGYEQYF. CDR3 coding DNA: TGCGCCAGCAGCTTGGGTTCGGGTTACGAGCAGTACTTC.

The chain joins TRBV6-6 to TRBJ2-2; the D is unclear. Germline CDR1 and CDR2: MNHNY and SVGAGI (reference sequence). Trimming took off 2 bases at V and 6 bases at J, with 13 bases between the two ends. CDR3 size: 15 residues. DNA of the CDR3: TGTGCCAGCAGTTACACAGAGATTTGGGCCGGGGAGCTGTTTTTT. It yields the protein CASSYTEIWAGELFF.

The rearrangement uses TRBV19 and TRBJ1-5; D is undetermined. The CDR3 contains 13 residues. The V end was cut by 1 base, the J end by 5 bases, with 6 bases between. Germline lookup yields CDR1 LNHDA and CDR2 SQIVND (reference sequence). Written as DNA, the CDR3 is TGTGCCAGTAGTATAGGAGTGGATCAGCCCCAGCATTTT. This translates into CASSIGVDQPQHF.

V is TRBV4-1 and J is TRBJ1-2; tentative D call: TRBD1 (5 bases). The CDR3 runs 16 residues. Germline CDR1 is MGHRA and CDR2 is YSYEKL. Trimming removed 3 bases at V and 2 bases at J, with 16 bases between. This chain's CDR3 is CASSHSAGLMNYGYTF. DNA for the CDR3: TGCGCCAGCAGCCATTCAGCAGGGTTGATGAACTATGGCTACACCTTC.

Here the CDR3 reads CASSLMGLVNTGELFF. CDR3 DNA: TGTGCCAGCAGCTTGATGGGACTCGTGAACACCGGGGAGCTGTTTTTT. V usage is TRBV7-9 and J usage is TRBJ2-2; perhaps TRBD2 as D (6 bases). With 3 bases removed from V and 1 base from J, the gap between germline ends came to 12 bases. The CDR3 spans 16 residues. The germline V gene has CDR1 SEHNR and CDR2 FQNEAQ (reference sequence).

The chain joins TRBV14 to TRBJ2-1; D call uncertain. Per germline, CDR1 SGHDN and CDR2 FVKESK. The CDR3 has 12 residues. V lost 3 bases to trimming and J lost 4 bases, with 4 bases between them. The CDR3 bases are TGTGCCAGCAGCCACGAGTACAATGAGCAGTTCTTC. It encodes CASSHEYNEQFF.

According to its frequency, this clone is medium-sized. The rearrangement links TRBV7-3 to TRBJ2-2; no clear D gene. The CDR3 extends over 14 amino acids. The V gene lost 2 bases and the J gene lost 4 bases, with 8 bases spanning the gap. The germline V gene encodes CDR1 SGHTA and CDR2 FQGTGA. The DNA for the CDR3 is TGTGCCAGCAGCTTATTTTCCGGCACCGGGGAGCTGTTTTTT. Translation: CASSLFSGTGELFF.

The chain links TRBV9 to TRBJ2-2; 9 bases are shared with TRBD1. This CDR3 contains 15 residues. Germline trimming cut 3 bases from V and 4 bases from J; bases unmatched to any gene: 4. The germline V gene encodes CDR1 SGDLS and CDR2 YYNGEE. As DNA, the CDR3 is TGTGCCAGCAGCGGGGGACAGGGACCCACCGGGGAGCTGTTTTTT. Encoded protein: CASSGGQGPTGELFF. The variable domain in full, completed from reference TRBV9 and TRBJ2-2, reads DSGVTQTPKHLITATGQRVTLRCSPRSGDLSVYWYQQSLDQGLQFLIQYYNGEERAKGNILERFSAQQFPDLHSELNLSSLELGDSALYFCASSGGQGPTGELFFGEGSRLTVL.

The chain recombines TRBV11-3 with TRBJ2-7; 8 nucleotides line up with TRBD2. The trim removed 4 bases at V and 0 bases at J, leaving 5 bases unmatched. This CDR3 is built from 15 residues. Germline V lookup: CDR1 SGHNT, CDR2 YENEEA. The CDR3 sequence is CASSSLAGPSYEQYF. DNA for the CDR3: TGTGCCAGCAGCTCCTTAGCGGGACCCTCCTACGAGCAGTACTTC.

The V and J genes are TRBV29-1 and TRBJ1-1; D not resolved. In germline, CDR1 is SQVTM, CDR2 ANQGSEA. V was shortened by 8 bases and J by 1 base, with 11 bases between the two germline ends. The CDR3 runs to 12 residues. Here the CDR3 DNA reads TGCAGCTACGGTAAACCGAACACTGAAGCTTTCTTT. Translated: CSYGKPNTEAFF.

The rearrangement links TRBV4-1 to TRBJ2-5, with TRBD2 matching 12 bases. Germline assignment: CDR1 MGHRA and CDR2 YSYEKL. After removal of 1 base from V and 3 bases from J, the junction contained 9 bases not matched to a gene. This CDR3 spans 18 amino acids. Here the CDR3 DNA reads TGCGCCAGCAGCCAAGCACCGGGACTAGCGGGTCCTAAAGAGACCCAGTACTTC. Translation: CASSQAPGLAGPKETQYF.

The chain couples TRBV7-9 to TRBJ2-5, with D possibly TRBD2 on 6 matching bases. The germline V gene encodes CDR1 SEHNR and CDR2 FQNEAQ (reference sequence). V was shortened by 4 bases and J by 5 bases, with 20 bases between the two germline ends. This CDR3 spans 16 amino acids. This chain's CDR3 is CASSSRGLPNRETQYF. The CDR3 coding sequence is TGTGCCAGCAGCTCAAGGGGACTCCCTAATAGGGAGACCCAGTACTTC.

This chain joins TRBV9 and TRBJ2-1, with TRBD1 matching 11 bases. J lost 6 bases, V lost 0 bases, and 2 bases had no gene match. The CDR3 spans 15 residues. Per the germline V gene, CDR1 is SGDLS and CDR2 is YYNGEE. CDR3 DNA: TGTGCCAGCAGCGTAGCTGGGACAGGGGGCAATGAGCAGTTCTTC. As protein: CASSVAGTGGNEQFF.

V usage is TRBV14 and J usage is TRBJ2-7, with TRBD1 as a possible D gene (5 bases). Trimming cost V 4 bases and J 2 bases, with 12 bases left between them. Germline loops: CDR1 SGHDN, CDR2 FVKESK. This CDR3 contains 14 residues. This CDR3 reads CASSPGWGAYEQYF. The DNA for the CDR3 is TGTGCCAGCAGCCCAGGGTGGGGTGCCTACGAGCAGTACTTC.